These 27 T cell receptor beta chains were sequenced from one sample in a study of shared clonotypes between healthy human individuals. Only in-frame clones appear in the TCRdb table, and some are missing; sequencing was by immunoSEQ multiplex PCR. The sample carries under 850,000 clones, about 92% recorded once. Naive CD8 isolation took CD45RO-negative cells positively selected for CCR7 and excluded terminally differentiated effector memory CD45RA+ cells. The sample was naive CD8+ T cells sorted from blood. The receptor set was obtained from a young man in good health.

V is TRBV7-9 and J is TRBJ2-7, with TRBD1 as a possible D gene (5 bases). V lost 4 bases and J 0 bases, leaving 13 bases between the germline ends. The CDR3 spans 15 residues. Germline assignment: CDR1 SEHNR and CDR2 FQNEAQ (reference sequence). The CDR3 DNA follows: TGTGCCAGCAGCTCGCCGACAGAATTCTCCTACGAGCAGTACTTC. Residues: CASSSPTEFSYEQYF.

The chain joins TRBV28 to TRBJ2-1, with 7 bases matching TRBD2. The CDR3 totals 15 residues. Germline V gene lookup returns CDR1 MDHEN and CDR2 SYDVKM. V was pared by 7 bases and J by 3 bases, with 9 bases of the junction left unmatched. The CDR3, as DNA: TGTGCCAGCACCGGGGGGTTGGAGAACTACAATGAGCAGTTCTTC. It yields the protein CASTGGLENYNEQFF.

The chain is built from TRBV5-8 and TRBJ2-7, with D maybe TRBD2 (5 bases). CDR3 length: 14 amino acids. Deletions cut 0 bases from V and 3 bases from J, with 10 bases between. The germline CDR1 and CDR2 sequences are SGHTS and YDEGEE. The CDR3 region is CASSLELGHYEQYF. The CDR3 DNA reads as TGTGCCAGCAGCTTGGAACTAGGCCACTACGAGCAGTACTTC.

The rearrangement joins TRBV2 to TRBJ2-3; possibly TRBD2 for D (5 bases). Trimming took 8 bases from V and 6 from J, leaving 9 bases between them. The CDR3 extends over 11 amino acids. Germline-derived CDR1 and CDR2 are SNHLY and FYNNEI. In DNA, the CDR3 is TGTGCCAGCTACGGCGGGGATACGCAGTATTTT. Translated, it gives CASYGGDTQYF.

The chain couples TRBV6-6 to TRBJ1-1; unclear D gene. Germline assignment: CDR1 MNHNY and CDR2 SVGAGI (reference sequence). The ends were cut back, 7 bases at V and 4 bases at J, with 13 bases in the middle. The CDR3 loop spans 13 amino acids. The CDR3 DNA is TGTGCCAGCAATCAGGTCACCCTCACTGAAGCTTTCTTT. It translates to CASNQVTLTEAFF.

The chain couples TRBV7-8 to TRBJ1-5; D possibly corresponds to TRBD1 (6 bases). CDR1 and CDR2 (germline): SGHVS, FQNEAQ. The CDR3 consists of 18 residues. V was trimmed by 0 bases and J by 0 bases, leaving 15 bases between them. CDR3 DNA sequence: TGTGCCAGCAGCTTAGCAGGGGGGCAGGGGTATAGCAATCAGCCCCAGCATTTT. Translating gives CASSLAGGQGYSNQPQHF.

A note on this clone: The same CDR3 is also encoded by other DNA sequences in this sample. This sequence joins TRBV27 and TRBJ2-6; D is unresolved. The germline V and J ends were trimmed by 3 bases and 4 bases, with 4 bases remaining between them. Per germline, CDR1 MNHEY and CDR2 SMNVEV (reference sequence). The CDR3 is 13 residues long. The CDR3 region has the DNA TGTGCCAGCAGTTTGTACGGGGCCAACGTCCTGACTTTC. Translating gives CASSLYGANVLTF.

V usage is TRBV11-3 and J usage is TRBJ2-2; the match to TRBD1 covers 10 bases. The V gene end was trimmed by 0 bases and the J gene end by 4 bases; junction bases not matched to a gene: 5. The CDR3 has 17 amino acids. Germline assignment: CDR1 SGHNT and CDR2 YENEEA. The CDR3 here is CASSLETGTGVTGELFF. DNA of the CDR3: TGTGCCAGCAGCTTAGAAACCGGGACAGGGGTCACCGGGGAGCTGTTTTTT.

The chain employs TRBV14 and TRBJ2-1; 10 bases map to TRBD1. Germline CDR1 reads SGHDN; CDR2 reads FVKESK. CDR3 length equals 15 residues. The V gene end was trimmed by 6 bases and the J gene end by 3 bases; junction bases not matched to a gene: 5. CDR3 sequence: CASSRTGGIYNEQFF. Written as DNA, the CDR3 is TGTGCCAGCAGTCGGACAGGGGGGATCTACAATGAGCAGTTCTTC.

The CDR3 bases are TGTGCCAGCAGCTTAGTACCGGGCTACGAGCAGTACTTC. Translation: CASSLVPGYEQYF. The chain uses TRBV7-9 and TRBJ2-7, with no clear D. Per germline, CDR1 SEHNR and CDR2 FQNEAQ (reference sequence). The CDR3 is 13 amino acids. The V end lost 1 base, the J end lost 3 bases, and 7 bases lay between the germline ends.

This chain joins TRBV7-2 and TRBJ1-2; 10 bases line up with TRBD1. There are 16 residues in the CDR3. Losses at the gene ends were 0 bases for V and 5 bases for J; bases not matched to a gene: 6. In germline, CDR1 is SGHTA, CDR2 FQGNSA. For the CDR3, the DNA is TGTGCCAGCAGCTTAGCGCCTGGGACAGGGGATTATGGCTACACCTTC. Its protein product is CASSLAPGTGDYGYTF. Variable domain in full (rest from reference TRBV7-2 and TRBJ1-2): GAGVSQSPSNKVTEKGKDVELRCDPISGHTALYWYRQSLGQGLEFLIYFQGNSAPDKSGLPSDRFSAERTGGSVSTLTIQRTQQEDSAVYLCASSLAPGTGDYGYTFGSGTRLTVV.

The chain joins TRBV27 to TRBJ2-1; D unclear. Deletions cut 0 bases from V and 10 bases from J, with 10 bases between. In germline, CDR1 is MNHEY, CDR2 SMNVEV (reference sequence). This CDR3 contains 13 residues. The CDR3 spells CASSLSTGREQFF. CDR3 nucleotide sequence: TGTGCCAGCAGTTTATCGACGGGCCGGGAGCAGTTCTTC.

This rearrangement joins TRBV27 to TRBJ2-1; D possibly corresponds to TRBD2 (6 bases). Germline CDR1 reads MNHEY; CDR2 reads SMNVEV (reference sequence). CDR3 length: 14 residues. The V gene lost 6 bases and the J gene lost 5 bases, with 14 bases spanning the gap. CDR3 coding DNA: TGTGCCAGCAGCCACCTAGCGTCCCACAATGAGCAGTTCTTC. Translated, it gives CASSHLASHNEQFF.

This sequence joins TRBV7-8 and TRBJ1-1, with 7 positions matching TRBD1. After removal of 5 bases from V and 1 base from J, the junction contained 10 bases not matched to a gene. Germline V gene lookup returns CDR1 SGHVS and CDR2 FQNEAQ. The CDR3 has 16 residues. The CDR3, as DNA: TGTGCCAGCAGCCCGAGGGACAGCTTCCCGAACACTGAAGCTTTCTTT. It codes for CASSPRDSFPNTEAFF.

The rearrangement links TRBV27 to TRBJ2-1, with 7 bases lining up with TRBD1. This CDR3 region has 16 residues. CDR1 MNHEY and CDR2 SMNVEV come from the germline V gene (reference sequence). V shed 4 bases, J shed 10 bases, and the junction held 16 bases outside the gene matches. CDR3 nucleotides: TGTGCCAGCAGTTCGCCACCGGGACAGCTAGCTAGGGAGCAGTTCTTC. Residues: CASSSPPGQLAREQFF.

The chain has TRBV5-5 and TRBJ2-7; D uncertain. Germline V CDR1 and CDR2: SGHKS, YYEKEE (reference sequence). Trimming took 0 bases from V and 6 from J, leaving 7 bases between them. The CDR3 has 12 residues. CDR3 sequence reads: CASSLVYGEQYF. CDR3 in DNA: TGTGCCAGCAGCTTGGTGTATGGCGAGCAGTACTTC.

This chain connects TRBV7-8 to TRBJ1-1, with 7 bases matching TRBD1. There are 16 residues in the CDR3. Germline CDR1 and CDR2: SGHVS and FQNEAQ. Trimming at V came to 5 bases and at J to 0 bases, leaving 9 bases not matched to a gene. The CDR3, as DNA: TGTGCCAGCAGCCTCAGAGGGGACAGCTTGAACACTGAAGCTTTCTTT. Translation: CASSLRGDSLNTEAFF.

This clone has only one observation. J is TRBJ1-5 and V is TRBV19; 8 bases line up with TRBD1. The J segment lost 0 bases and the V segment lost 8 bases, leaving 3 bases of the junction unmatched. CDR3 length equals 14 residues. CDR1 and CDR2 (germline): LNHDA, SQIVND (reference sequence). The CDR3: CASETGASNQPQHF. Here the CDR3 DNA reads TGTGCCAGTGAGACAGGGGCTAGCAATCAGCCCCAGCATTTT.

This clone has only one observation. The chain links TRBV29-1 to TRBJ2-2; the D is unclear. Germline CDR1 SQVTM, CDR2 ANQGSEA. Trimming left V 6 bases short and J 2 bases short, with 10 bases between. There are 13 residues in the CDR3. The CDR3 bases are TGCAGCGTCGGCCTACGAAACACCGGGGAGCTGTTTTTT. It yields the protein CSVGLRNTGELFF.

The CDR3 DNA reads as TGCAGCGTTACAGGGAGGCGCACTGAAGCTTTCTTT. Amino acid sequence: CSVTGRRTEAFF. The J gene is TRBJ1-1, the V gene TRBV29-1, with D perhaps TRBD1 (6 bases). CDR3 length: 12 amino acids. Germline CDR1 SQVTM, CDR2 ANQGSEA. V lost 5 bases and J lost 4, with 11 bases in between.

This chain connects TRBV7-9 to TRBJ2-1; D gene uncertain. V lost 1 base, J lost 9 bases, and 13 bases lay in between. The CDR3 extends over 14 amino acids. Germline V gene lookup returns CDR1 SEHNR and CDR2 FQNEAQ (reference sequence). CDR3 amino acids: CASSLVGGPAEQFF. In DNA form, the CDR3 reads TGTGCCAGCAGCTTAGTCGGTGGACCCGCTGAGCAGTTCTTC.

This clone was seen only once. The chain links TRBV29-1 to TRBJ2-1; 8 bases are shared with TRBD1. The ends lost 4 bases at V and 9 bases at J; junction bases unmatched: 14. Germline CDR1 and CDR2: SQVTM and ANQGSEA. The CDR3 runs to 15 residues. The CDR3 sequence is CSVGLPDRGEIEQFF. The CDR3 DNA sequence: TGCAGCGTTGGGCTGCCCGACAGGGGCGAGATTGAGCAGTTCTTC.

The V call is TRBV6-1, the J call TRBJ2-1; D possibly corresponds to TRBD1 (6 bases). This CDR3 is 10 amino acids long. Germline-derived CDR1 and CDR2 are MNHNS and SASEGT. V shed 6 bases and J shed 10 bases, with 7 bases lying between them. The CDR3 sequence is CASSGTEQFF. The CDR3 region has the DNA TGTGCCAGCAGCGGGACAGAGCAGTTCTTC.

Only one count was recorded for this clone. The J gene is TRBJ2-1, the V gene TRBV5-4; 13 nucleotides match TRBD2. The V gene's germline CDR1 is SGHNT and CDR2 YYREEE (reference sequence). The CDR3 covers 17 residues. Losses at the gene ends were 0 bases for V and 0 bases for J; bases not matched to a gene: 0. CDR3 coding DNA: TGTGCCAGCAGCTTGGGGACTAGCGGGAGCTCCTACAATGAGCAGTTCTTC. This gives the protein CASSLGTSGSSYNEQFF. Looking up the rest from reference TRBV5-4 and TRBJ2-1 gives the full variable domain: ETGVTQSPTHLIKTRGQQVTLRCSSQSGHNTVSWYQQALGQGPQFIFQYYREEENGRGNFPPRFSGLQFPNYSSELNVNALELDDSALYLCASSLGTSGSSYNEQFFGPGTRLTVL.

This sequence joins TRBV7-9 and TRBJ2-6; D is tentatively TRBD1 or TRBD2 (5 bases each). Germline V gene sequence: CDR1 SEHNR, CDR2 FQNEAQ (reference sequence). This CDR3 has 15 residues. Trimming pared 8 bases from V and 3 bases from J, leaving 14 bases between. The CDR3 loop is CASLRDPFGANVLTF. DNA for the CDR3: TGTGCCAGCTTAAGGGACCCCTTTGGGGCCAACGTCCTGACTTTC.

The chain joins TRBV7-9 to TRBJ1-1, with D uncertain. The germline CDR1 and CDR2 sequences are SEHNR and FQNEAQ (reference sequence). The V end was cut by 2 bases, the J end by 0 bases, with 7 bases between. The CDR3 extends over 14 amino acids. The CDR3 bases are TGTGCCAGCAGCTTAAGGGAATTGAACACTGAAGCTTTCTTT. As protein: CASSLRELNTEAFF.

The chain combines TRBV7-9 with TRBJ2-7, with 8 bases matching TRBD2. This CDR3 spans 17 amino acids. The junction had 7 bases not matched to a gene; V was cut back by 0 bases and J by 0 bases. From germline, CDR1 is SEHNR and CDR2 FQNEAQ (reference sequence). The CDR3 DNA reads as TGTGCCAGCAGCTTAGCGCTAGCGGGCCGGAGCTCCTACGAGCAGTACTTC. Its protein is CASSLALAGRSSYEQYF. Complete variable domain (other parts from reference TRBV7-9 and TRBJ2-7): DTGVSQNPRHKITKRGQNVTFRCDPISEHNRLYWYRQTLGQGPEFLTYFQNEAQLEKSRLLSDRFSAERPKGSFSTLEIQRTEQGDSAMYLCASSLALAGRSSYEQYFGPGTRLTVT.